Included here is one T cell receptor beta chain sequence, with context. Its antigen is not known. This record comes from a study of radiation and T cells in renal cell carcinoma. Documented time point: blood 4 weeks post-SBRT, at nephrectomy. Treatment given: 15 Gy SBRT to primary tumor, nephrectomy 4 weeks later. The tumor was a clear cell renal cell carcinoma. Repertoires were generated with immunoSEQ multiplex PCR, while TCRdb's copy carries only in-frame clones and drops some. The profile covers over 30,000 clones, with roughly 80% appearing a single time and approximately 30% taken by the ten largest. Study outcomes and limitations: Top tumor clonotypes rose in blood 2 weeks post-radiation, then contracted.

The CDR3 has 15 residues. Trimming shortened V by 6 bases and J by 0 bases, and 15 bases separated the two germline ends. Germline CDR1 is SGHDT and CDR2 is YYEEEE. The receptor was derived from a man in his 60s with renal cell carcinoma. This chain uses TRBV5-6 with TRBJ1-2, with D possibly matching TRBD1 (6 bases). Sequenced material: blood, taken from a patient whose treatment included radiotherapy and nephrectomy. CDR3 region: CASTRRGRANYGYTF. The CDR3 DNA reads as TGTGCCAGCACCCGGCGGGGGCGAGCTAACTATGGCTACACCTTC.